What follows describes a single TCR beta chain. Authors' data handling: Reference gene primer amplification gave estimated nucleated cell counts. Only in-frame clones appear in the TCRdb table, and some are missing; sequencing was by immunoSEQ multiplex PCR. From that table come the V and J calls and clone size; the DNA was used to work out D and trimming. Among about 69,000 clones listed, about nine tenths were seen once. These data come from a study of blood T cell repertoires in COVID-19. Looked up from germline, CDR1 is MDHEN and CDR2 is SYDVKM. The J segment lost 0 bases and the V segment lost 7 bases, leaving 14 bases of the junction unmatched. This CDR3 is 18 amino acids long.

The sequencing sample was made of peripheral blood. The chain couples TRBV28 to TRBJ1-3; the match to TRBD1 covers 8 bases. This clonotype was obtained from a woman younger than 30 with acute or convalescent COVID-19. This chain's CDR3 is CASKPGQVFYFSGNTIYF. The CDR3 region has the DNA TGTGCCAGCAAACCGGGACAGGTTTTCTACTTCTCTGGAAACACCATATATTTT.